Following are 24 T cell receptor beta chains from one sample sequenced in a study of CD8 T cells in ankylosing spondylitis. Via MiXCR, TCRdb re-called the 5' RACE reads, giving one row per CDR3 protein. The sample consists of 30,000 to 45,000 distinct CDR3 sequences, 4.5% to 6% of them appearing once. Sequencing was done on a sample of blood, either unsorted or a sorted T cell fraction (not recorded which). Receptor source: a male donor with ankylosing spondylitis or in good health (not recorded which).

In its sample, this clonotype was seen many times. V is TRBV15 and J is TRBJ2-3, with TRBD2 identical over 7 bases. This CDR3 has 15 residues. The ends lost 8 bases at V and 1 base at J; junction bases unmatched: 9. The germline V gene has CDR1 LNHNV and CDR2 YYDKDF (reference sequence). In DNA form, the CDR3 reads TGTGCCACCGCCCGGGGAACTAGCGGCACAGATACGCAGTATTTT. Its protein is CATARGTSGTDTQYF.

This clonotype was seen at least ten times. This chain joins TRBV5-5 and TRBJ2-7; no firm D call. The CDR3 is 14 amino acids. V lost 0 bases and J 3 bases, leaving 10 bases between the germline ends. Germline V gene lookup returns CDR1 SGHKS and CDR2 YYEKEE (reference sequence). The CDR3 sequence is CASSLGVAGYEQYF. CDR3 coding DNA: TGTGCCAGCAGCTTGGGTGTGGCAGGCTACGAGCAGTACTTC.

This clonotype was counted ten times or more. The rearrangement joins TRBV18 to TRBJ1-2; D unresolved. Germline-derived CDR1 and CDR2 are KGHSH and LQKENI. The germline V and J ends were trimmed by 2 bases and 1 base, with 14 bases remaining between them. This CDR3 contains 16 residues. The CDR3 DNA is TGTGCCAGCTCACCAAGTGGGCAGCCTATTAACTATGGCTACACCTTC. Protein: CASSPSGQPINYGYTF.

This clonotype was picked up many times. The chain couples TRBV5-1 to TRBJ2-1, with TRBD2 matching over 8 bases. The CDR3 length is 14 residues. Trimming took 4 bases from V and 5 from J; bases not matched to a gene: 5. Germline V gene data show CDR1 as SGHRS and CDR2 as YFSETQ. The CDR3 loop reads CASSPRGGHNEQFF. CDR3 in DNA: TGCGCCAGCAGCCCACGGGGGGGCCACAATGAGCAGTTCTTC. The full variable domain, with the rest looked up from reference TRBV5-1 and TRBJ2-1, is KAGVTQTPRYLIKTRGQQVTLSCSPISGHRSVSWYQQTPGQGLQFLFEYFSETQRNKGNFPGRFSGRQFSNSRSEMNVSTLELGDSALYLCASSPRGGHNEQFFGPGTRLTVL.

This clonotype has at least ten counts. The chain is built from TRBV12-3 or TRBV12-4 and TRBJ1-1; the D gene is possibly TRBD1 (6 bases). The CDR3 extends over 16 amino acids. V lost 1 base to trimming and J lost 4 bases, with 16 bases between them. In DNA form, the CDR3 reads TGTGCCAGCAGTTTAGTGGCAGGGACAATGGTCACTGAAGCTTTCTTT. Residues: CASSLVAGTMVTEAFF.

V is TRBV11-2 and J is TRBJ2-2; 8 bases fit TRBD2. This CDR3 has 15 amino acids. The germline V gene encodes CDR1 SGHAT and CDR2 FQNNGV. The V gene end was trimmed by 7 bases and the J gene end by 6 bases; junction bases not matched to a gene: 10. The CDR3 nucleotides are TGTGCCAGCATCAAAGCGGGGGCTATCGCCGGGGAGCTGTTTTTT. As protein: CASIKAGAIAGELFF.

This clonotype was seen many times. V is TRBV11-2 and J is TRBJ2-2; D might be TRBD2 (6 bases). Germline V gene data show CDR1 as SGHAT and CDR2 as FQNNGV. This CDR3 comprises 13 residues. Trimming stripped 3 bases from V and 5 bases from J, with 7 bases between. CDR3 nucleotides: TGTGCCAGCAGCTTGGGAGGTACCGGGGAGCTGTTTTTT. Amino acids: CASSLGGTGELFF.

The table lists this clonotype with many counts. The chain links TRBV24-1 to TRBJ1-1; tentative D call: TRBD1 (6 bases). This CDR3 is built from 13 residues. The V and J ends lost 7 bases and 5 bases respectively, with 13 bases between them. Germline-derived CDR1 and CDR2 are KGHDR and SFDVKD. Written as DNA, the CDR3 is TGTGCCACCAGCCCAGGGCAGGGGACTGAAGCTTTCTTT. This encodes CATSPGQGTEAFF.

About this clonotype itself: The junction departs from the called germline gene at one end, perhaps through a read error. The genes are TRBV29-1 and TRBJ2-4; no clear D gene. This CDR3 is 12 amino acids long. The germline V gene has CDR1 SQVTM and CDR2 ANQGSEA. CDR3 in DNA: TGCAGCTACCGACGCTCCAAAACCATTCAGTACTTC. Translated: CSYRRSKTIQYF.

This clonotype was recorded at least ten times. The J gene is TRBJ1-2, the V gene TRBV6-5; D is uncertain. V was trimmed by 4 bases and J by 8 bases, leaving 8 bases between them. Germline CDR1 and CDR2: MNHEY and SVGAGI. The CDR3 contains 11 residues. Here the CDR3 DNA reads TGTGCCAGCAGTTCTTTAGAGGGCTACACCTTC. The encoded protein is CASSSLEGYTF.

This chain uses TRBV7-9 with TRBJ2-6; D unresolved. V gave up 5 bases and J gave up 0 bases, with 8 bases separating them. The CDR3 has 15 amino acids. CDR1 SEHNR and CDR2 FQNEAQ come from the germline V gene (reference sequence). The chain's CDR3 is CASSPQTSGANVLTF. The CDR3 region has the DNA TGTGCCAGCAGCCCCCAGACCTCTGGGGCCAACGTCCTGACTTTC.

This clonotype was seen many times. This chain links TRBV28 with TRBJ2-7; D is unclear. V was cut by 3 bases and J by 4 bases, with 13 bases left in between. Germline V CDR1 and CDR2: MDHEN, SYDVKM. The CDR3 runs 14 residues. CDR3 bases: TGTGCCAGCAGTTTTGACCTGGATGGGTACGAGCAGTACTTC. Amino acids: CASSFDLDGYEQYF.

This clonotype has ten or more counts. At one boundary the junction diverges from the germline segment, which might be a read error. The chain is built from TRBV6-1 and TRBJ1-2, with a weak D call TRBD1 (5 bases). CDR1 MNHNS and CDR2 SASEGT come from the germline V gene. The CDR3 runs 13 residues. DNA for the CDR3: TGTGCCAGCAGTGGCCCCTCGCGAAATGGGACTAACTTC. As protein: CASSGPSRNGTNF.

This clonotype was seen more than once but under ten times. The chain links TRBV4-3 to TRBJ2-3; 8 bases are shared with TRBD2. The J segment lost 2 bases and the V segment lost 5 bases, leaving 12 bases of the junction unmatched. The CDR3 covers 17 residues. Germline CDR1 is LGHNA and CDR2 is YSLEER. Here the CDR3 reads CASSALLVGGATDTQYF. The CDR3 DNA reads TGCGCCAGCAGCGCCCTTCTCGTCGGGGGGGCCACAGATACGCAGTATTTT.

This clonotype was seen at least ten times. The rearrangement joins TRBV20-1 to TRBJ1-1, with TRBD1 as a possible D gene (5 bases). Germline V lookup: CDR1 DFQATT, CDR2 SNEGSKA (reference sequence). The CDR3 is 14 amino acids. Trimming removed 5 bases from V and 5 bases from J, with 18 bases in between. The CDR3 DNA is TGCAGTGCTTTAGGACAACTGGAAAGGACTGAAGCTTTCTTT. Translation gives CSALGQLERTEAFF.

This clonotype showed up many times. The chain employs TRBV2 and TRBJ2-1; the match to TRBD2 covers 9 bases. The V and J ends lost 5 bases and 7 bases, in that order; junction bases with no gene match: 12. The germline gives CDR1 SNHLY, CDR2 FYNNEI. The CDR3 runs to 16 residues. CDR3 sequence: CASSRSGGPPWNEQFF. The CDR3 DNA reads TGTGCCAGCAGTAGAAGCGGGGGGCCCCCTTGGAATGAGCAGTTCTTC.

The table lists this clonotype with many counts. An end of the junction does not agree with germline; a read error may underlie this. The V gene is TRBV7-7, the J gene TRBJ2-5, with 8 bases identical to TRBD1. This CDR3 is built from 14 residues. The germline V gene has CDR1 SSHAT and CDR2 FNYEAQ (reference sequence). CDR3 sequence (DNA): TGTGCTAGCAGCCTCGGGACAGGACAAGAGACCCAGTACTTC. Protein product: CASSLGTGQETQYF. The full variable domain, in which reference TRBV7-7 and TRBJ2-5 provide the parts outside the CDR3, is GAGVSQSPRYKVTKRGQDVTLRCDPISSHATLYWYQQALGQGPEFLTYFNYEAQPDKSGLPSDRFSAERPEGSISTLTIQRTEQRDSAMYRCASSLGTGQETQYFGPGTRLLVL.

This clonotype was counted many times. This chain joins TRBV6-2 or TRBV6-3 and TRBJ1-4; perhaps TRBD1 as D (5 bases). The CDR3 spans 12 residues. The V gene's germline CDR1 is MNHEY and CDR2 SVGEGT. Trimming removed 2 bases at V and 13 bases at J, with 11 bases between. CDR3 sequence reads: CASSYDGTVLFF. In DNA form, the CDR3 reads TGTGCCAGCAGTTACGATGGGACGGTACTGTTTTTT.

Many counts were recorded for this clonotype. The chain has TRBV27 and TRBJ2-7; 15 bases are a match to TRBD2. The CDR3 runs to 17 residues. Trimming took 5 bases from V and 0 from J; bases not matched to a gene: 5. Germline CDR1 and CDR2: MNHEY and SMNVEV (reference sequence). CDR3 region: CASSTGLAGGSSYEQYF. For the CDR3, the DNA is TGTGCCAGCAGTACCGGACTAGCGGGAGGGAGCTCCTACGAGCAGTACTTC.

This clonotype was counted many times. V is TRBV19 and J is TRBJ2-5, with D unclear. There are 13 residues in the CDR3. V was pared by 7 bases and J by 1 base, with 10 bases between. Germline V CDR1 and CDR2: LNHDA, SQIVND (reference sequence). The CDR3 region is CASTPDGQETQYF. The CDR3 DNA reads TGTGCCAGTACCCCGGACGGCCAAGAGACCCAGTACTTC.

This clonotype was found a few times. The CDR3 DNA is TGTACCTGCAGTTTAGCTGGGACTAGCGGGAGACCGACAGATACGCAGTATTTT. It codes for CTCSLAGTSGRPTDTQYF. The gene calls are TRBV12-3 or TRBV12-4 and TRBJ2-3; 14 bases agree with TRBD2. This CDR3 is built from 18 residues.

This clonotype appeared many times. CDR3 DNA: TGCGCCAGCAGCTTGTCCGGGACCTTTGACTACGAGCAGTACTTC. This sequence encodes CASSLSGTFDYEQYF. The V gene is TRBV5-1, the J gene TRBJ2-7; D possibly uses TRBD1 or TRBD2 (5 bases each). The V and J ends lost 1 base and 3 bases respectively, with 14 bases between them. CDR1 and CDR2 from the germline V gene are SGHRS and YFSETQ. The CDR3 runs to 15 residues. Filled out from reference TRBV5-1 and TRBJ2-7, the complete variable domain reads KAGVTQTPRYLIKTRGQQVTLSCSPISGHRSVSWYQQTPGQGLQFLFEYFSETQRNKGNFPGRFSGRQFSNSRSEMNVSTLELGDSALYLCASSLSGTFDYEQYFGPGTRLTVT.

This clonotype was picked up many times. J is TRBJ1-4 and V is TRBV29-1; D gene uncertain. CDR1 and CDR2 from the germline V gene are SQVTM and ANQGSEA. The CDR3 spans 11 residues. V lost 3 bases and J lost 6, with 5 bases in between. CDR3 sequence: CSVELDEKLFF. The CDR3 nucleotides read TGCAGCGTTGAGCTTGATGAAAAACTGTTTTTT.

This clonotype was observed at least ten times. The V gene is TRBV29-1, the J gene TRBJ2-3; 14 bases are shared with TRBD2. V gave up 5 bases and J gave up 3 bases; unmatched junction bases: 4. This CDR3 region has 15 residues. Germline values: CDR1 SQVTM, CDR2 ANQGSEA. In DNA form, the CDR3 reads TGCAGCGTTCGGACTAGCGGGAGGTCTACAGATACGCAGTATTTT. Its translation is CSVRTSGRSTDTQYF.